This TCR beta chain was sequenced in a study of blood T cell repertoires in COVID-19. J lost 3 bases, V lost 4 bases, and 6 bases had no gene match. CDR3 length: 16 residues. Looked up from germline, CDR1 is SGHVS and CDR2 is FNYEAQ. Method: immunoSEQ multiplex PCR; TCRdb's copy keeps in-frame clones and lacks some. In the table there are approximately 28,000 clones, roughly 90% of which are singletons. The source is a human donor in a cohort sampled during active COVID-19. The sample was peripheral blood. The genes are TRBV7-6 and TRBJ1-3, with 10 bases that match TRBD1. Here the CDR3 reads CASSSRQGAVGNTIYF. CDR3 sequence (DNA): TGTGCCAGCAGCTCTAGACAGGGGGCGGTTGGAAACACCATATATTTT.